A single TCR beta chain is shown here with its context. Unique molecular identifiers tagged the TCRbeta library. TCRdb re-called the PCR reads with MiXCR, one entry per CDR3 protein. The table shows 500,000 to 600,000 distinct CDR3 sequences, with about 33% occurring only once. These data belong to a study of T-cell reconstitution after alpha-beta-depleted transplantation in children. Looked up from germline, CDR1 is WSHSY and CDR2 is SAAADI. Trimming stripped 10 bases from V and 9 bases from J, with 10 bases between. CDR3 length: 10 residues. This TCR derives from a human donor who donated a stem cell graft to a child with aplastic anemia. Sequenced material: PBMCs from the stem cell graft donor, taken from the stem cell graft. The V and J genes are TRBV10-2 and TRBJ2-1; D possibly matches TRBD1 or TRBD2 (5 bases each). The DNA for the CDR3 is TGCGCCACCGAGGGACGTGAGCAGTTCTTC. Residues: CATEGREQFF.